This T cell receptor beta chain was observed in a study of blood T cell repertoires in COVID-19. Study-wide context: COVID-19 samples, acute and convalescent, were from the United States, Italy and Spain.

The method was immunoSEQ multiplex PCR; TCRdb's version includes in-frame clones alone and lacks a portion of them. The data hold about 140,000 clones, with over 80% observed a single time. CDR1 is WSHSY, CDR2 SAAADI, per germline. The germline V and J ends were trimmed by 6 bases and 4 bases, with 19 bases remaining between them. The CDR3 is made up of 15 amino acids. The chain combines TRBV10-2 with TRBJ2-7, with D possibly matching TRBD1 (5 bases). The receptor was derived from a man aged 55 to 70 with active or convalescent COVID-19. The sample comprised peripheral blood. The CDR3 nucleotides read TGCGCCAGCAGCAAAGGACACCTTTTACTATACGAGCAGTACTTC. Protein: CASSKGHLLLYEQYF.